These 16 T cell receptor beta chains were all obtained from the same sample, sequenced in a study of siplizumab effects on memory and regulatory T cells. Generated by immunoSEQ multiplex PCR, the TCRdb table keeps only in-frame clones and is missing some. The sample shows about 120,000 clones, approximately 94% of them seen only once. Sequencing was done on a sample of non-Treg CD4+ T cells sorted from blood. The receptors come from a human donor in good health.

This CDR3 reads CASTRDVHSGANVLTF. In DNA, the CDR3 is TGTGCCAGCACCCGGGACGTACACTCTGGGGCCAACGTCCTGACTTTC. This rearrangement joins TRBV5-6 to TRBJ2-6, with D perhaps TRBD1 or TRBD2 (5 bases each). Between the trimmed V and J ends, which lost 6 bases and 0 bases, there was a span of 13 bases. The CDR3 extends over 16 amino acids. The germline CDR1 and CDR2 sequences are SGHDT and YYEEEE.

The chain has TRBV7-9 and TRBJ2-3, with TRBD2 identical over 7 bases. In germline, CDR1 is SEHNR, CDR2 FQNEAQ (reference sequence). V gave up 5 bases and J gave up 2 bases; unmatched junction bases: 10. The CDR3 is 16 residues long. CDR3 region: CASSLLPGLLTDTQYF. In DNA form, the CDR3 reads TGTGCCAGCAGCCTCCTGCCGGGACTACTCACAGATACGCAGTATTTT.

This CDR3 is CASSVDRVNGYTF. The CDR3 nucleotides read TGTGCCAGCAGCGTCGACAGGGTGAATGGCTACACCTTC. The V and J genes are TRBV7-9 and TRBJ1-2, with 7 nucleotides matching TRBD1. This CDR3 is 13 amino acids long. The V gene's germline CDR1 is SEHNR and CDR2 FQNEAQ (reference sequence). The J segment lost 6 bases and the V segment lost 5 bases, leaving 6 bases of the junction unmatched.

CDR3 bases: TGTGCCAGCAGTTACAACAGGGGCGGAACCGGGGAGCTGTTTTTT. Translating gives CASSYNRGGTGELFF. The chain employs TRBV6-5 and TRBJ2-2, with 7 bases that match TRBD1. V lost 2 bases, J lost 5 bases, and 5 bases stayed unmatched. The CDR3 runs to 15 residues. Germline CDR1 is MNHEY and CDR2 is SVGAGI.

The chain is built from TRBV30 and TRBJ2-4; D perhaps matches TRBD1 (6 bases). Germline assignment: CDR1 GTSNPN and CDR2 SVGIG (reference sequence). V gave up 3 bases and J gave up 6 bases, with 15 bases separating them. The CDR3 is made up of 14 amino acids. The DNA of the CDR3 is TGTGCCTGGAGGGCAGACAGGTCGTCAAACATTCAGTACTTC. This gives the protein CAWRADRSSNIQYF.

The rearrangement uses TRBV5-1 and TRBJ1-1, with a possible D match to TRBD1 (5 bases). Trimming removed 5 bases from V and 3 bases from J, with 17 bases in between. This CDR3 region has 15 residues. CDR1 SGHRS and CDR2 YFSETQ come from the germline V gene. Written as DNA, the CDR3 is TGCGCCAGCAGGACGGGGGAGGTTGTGTACACTGAAGCTTTCTTT. Its protein is CASRTGEVVYTEAFF.

To note about this clone: This CDR3 is also generated by other DNA sequences in the sample. The genes are TRBV2 and TRBJ2-5; D is possibly TRBD2 (6 bases). Germline CDR1 is SNHLY and CDR2 is FYNNEI. The CDR3 has 13 amino acids. The ends were cut back, 3 bases at V and 2 bases at J, with 7 bases in the middle. The CDR3 reads CASSDGGQETQYF. The CDR3, as DNA: TGTGCCAGCAGTGACGGGGGACAAGAGACCCAGTACTTC.

The sample holds one count of this clone. The chain joins TRBV18 to TRBJ1-1; tentatively, D is TRBD1 (6 bases). CDR1 KGHSH and CDR2 LQKENI come from the germline V gene. The CDR3 has 13 residues. V was trimmed by 6 bases and J by 4 bases, leaving 12 bases between them. The CDR3 reads CASSLDRLTEAFF. CDR3 nucleotide sequence: TGTGCCAGCTCTCTAGACAGGCTCACTGAAGCTTTCTTT.

The rearrangement uses TRBV30 and TRBJ2-2; 7 bases line up with TRBD1. CDR1 and CDR2 from the germline V gene are GTSNPN and SVGIG (reference sequence). The CDR3 length is 15 residues. V lost 0 bases to trimming and J lost 6 bases; unmatched junction nucleotides: 7. CDR3 coding DNA: TGTGCCTGGAGTGTACCCAGGCAGGGGGCCGGGGAGCTGTTTTTT. This gives the protein CAWSVPRQGAGELFF.

This sequence joins TRBV10-3 and TRBJ2-7; weak D call: TRBD1 (6 bases). In germline, CDR1 is ENHRY, CDR2 SYGVKD. This CDR3 contains 13 residues. Trimming pared 3 bases from V and 4 bases from J, leaving 10 bases between. The CDR3 bases are TGTGCCATCAGTGAAGACAGGCTTTACGAGCAGTACTTC. Translating gives CAISEDRLYEQYF.

In this sample, this clone turned up once. CDR3 coding DNA: TGTGCCAGCAGTTACTCGATATCTCAGGGGAGCTACGAGCAGTACTTC. Its protein is CASSYSISQGSYEQYF. The V gene is TRBV6-5, the J gene TRBJ2-7; the D gene is possibly TRBD1 (6 bases). The CDR3 totals 16 residues. V was cut by 0 bases and J by 3 bases, with 15 bases left in between. Germline V gives CDR1 MNHEY, CDR2 SVGAGI.

V and J are TRBV2 and TRBJ1-1; 8 bases line up with TRBD1. V lost 5 bases, J lost 10 bases, and 9 bases stayed unmatched. The CDR3 consists of 13 residues. The germline CDR1 and CDR2 sequences are SNHLY and FYNNEI. The CDR3 region has the DNA TGTGCCAGCAGTCAGGGACAGGTTGTTGTAGCTTTCTTT. This gives the protein CASSQGQVVVAFF.

This chain connects TRBV5-1 to TRBJ2-2, with D possibly TRBD2 on 6 matching bases. Trimming left V 2 bases short and J 8 bases short, with 13 bases between. CDR1 is SGHRS and CDR2 is YFSETQ in the germline V gene. This CDR3 contains 14 residues. This CDR3 reads CASSFVADGGELFF. The CDR3 DNA follows: TGCGCCAGCAGCTTCGTAGCGGATGGTGGGGAGCTGTTTTTT.

The J gene is TRBJ2-3, the V gene TRBV5-6; TRBD1 agrees at 10 bases. J gave up 4 bases and V 1 base, and 3 bases lay outside the gene matches. Germline loops: CDR1 SGHDT, CDR2 YYEEEE. CDR3 length: 15 residues. This CDR3 reads CASSLTGQGPDTQYF. The DNA of the CDR3 is TGTGCCAGCAGCTTGACGGGACAGGGGCCAGATACGCAGTATTTT.

The V gene is TRBV5-6, the J gene TRBJ2-5; D is ambiguous. The tail of the sequence fits TRBJ2-7 better, so the J call may be wrong. The CDR3 has 12 residues. The germline CDR1 and CDR2 sequences are SGHDT and YYEEEE. In DNA form, the CDR3 reads TGTGCCAGCAGCTCGACCGCGGACGAGCAGTACTTC. Amino acids: CASSSTADEQYF.

Written as DNA, the CDR3 is TGTGCCAGCAGCGTAAGGAACTCTGGGGCCAACGTCCTGACTTTC. It specifies CASSVRNSGANVLTF. The chain joins TRBV9 to TRBJ2-6; D remains unclear. V was trimmed by 1 base and J by 0 bases, leaving 5 bases between them. CDR3 length: 15 amino acids. The germline V gene encodes CDR1 SGDLS and CDR2 YYNGEE.